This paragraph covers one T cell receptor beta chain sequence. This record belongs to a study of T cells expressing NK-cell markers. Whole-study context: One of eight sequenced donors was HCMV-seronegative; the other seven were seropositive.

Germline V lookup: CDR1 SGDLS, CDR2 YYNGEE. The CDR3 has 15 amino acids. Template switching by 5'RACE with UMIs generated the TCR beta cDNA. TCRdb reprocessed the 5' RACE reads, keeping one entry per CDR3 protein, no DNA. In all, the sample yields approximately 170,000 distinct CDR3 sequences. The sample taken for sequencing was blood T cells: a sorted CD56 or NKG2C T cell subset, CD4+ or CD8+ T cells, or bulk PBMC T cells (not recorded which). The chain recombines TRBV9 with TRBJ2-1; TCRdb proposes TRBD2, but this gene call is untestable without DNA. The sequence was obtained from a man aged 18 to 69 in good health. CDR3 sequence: CASSVVTSGGREQFF.